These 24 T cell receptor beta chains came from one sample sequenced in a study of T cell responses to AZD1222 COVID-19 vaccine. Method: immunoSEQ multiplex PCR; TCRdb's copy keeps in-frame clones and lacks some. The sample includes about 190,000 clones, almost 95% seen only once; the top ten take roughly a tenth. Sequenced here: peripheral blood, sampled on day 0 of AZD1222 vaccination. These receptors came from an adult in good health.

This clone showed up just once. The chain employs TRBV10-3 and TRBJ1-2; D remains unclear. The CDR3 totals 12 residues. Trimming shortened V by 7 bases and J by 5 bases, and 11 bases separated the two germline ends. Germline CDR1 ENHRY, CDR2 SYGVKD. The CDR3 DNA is TGTGCCATCACCGGGGTTGGTTATGGCTACACCTTC. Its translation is CAITGVGYGYTF.

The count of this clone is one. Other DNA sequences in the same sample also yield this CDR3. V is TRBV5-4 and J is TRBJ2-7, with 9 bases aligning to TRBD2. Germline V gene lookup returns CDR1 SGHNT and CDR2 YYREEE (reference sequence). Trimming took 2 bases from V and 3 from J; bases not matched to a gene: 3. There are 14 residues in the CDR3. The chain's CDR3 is CASSLAGGRYEQYF. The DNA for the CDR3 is TGTGCCAGCAGCTTAGCGGGAGGTCGCTACGAGCAGTACTTC.

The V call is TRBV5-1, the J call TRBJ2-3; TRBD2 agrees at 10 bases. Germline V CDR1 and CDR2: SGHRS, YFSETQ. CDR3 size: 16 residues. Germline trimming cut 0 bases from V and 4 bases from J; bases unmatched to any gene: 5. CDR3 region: CASSLVLAGVADTQYF. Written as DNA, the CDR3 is TGCGCCAGCAGCTTGGTCCTAGCGGGAGTCGCAGATACGCAGTATTTT. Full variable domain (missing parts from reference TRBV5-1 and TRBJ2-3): KAGVTQTPRYLIKTRGQQVTLSCSPISGHRSVSWYQQTPGQGLQFLFEYFSETQRNKGNFPGRFSGRQFSNSRSEMNVSTLELGDSALYLCASSLVLAGVADTQYFGPGTRLTVL.

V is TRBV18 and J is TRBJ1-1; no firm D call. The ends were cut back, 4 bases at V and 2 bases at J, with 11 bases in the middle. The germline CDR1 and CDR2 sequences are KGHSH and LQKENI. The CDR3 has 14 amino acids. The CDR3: CASSLGTENTEAFF. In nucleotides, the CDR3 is TGTGCCAGCTCACTGGGTACTGAAAACACTGAAGCTTTCTTT.

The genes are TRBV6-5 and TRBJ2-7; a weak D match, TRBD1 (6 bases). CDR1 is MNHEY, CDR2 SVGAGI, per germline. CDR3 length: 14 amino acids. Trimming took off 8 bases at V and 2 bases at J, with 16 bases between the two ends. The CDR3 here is CASGNIGGTYEQYF. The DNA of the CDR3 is TGTGCCAGCGGAAACATTGGGGGCACCTACGAGCAGTACTTC.

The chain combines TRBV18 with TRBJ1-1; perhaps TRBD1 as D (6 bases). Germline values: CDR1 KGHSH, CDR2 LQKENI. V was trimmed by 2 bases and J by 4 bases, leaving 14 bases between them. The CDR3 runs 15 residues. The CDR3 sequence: CASSPIGGGGTEAFF. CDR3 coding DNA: TGTGCCAGCTCACCAATCGGAGGGGGTGGCACTGAAGCTTTCTTT.

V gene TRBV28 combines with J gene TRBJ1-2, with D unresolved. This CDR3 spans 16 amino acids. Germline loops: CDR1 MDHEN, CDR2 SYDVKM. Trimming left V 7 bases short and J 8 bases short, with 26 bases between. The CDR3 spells CASTPAGALLLGGYTF. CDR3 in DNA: TGTGCCAGCACTCCTGCGGGCGCCCTCCTATTAGGCGGCTACACCTTC.

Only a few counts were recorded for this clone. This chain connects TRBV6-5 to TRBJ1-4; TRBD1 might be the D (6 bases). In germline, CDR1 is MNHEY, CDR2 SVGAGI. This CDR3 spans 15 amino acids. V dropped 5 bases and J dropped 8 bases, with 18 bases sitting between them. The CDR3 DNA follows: TGTGCCAGCAGTACCCCCCGGCAGGGGAACGAAAAACTGTTTTTT. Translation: CASSTPRQGNEKLFF.

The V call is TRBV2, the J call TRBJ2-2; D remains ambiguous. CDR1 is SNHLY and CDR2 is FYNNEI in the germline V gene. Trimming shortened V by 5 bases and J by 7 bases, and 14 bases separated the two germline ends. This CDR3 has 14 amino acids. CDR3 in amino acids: CASSMGGRDGELFF. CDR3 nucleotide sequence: TGTGCCAGCAGTATGGGCGGACGAGACGGGGAGCTGTTTTTT.

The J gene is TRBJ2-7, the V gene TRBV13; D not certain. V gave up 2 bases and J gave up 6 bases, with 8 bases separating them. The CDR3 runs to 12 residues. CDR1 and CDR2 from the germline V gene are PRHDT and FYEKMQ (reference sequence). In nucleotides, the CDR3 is TGTGCCAGCAGCTTAAGGGTCCGCGAGCAGTACTTC. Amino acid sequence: CASSLRVREQYF.

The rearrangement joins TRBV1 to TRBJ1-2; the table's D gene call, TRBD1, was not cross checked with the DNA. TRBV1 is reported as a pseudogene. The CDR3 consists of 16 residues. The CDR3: CTSSQDLGGALYGYTF. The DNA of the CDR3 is TGCACCAGCAGCCAAGATCTTGGGGGCGCCCTATATGGCTACACCTTC.

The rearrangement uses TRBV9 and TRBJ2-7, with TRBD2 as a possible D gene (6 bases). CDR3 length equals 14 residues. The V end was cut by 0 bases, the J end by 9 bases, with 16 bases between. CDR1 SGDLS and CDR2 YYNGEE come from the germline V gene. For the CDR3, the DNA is TGTGCCAGCAGCGTAGATATGGGACTCCGAGGGCAGTACTTC. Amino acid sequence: CASSVDMGLRGQYF.

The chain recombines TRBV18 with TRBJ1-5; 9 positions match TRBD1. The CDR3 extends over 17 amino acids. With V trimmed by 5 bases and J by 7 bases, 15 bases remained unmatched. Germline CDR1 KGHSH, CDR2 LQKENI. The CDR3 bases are TGTGCCAGCTCAAGCCTCAGACAGGGGGACAACGGGCAGCCCCAGCATTTT. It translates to CASSSLRQGDNGQPQHF.

In DNA, the CDR3 is TGTGCCAGTTCCCTCTCGGGGCAGGGGTACACTGAAGCTTTCTTT. Translated, it gives CASSLSGQGYTEAFF. The gene calls are TRBV27 and TRBJ1-1, with D possibly being TRBD1 (6 bases). Trimming removed 9 bases from V and 3 bases from J, with 20 bases in between. The length of the CDR3 is 15 residues. From germline, CDR1 is MNHEY and CDR2 SMNVEV (reference sequence).

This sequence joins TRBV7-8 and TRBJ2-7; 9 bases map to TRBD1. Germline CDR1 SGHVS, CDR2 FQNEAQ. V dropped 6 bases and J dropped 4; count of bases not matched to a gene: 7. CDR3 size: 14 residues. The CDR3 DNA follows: TGTGCCAGCAGATCGGGACAGGGCCCGTACGAGCAGTACTTC. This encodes CASRSGQGPYEQYF.

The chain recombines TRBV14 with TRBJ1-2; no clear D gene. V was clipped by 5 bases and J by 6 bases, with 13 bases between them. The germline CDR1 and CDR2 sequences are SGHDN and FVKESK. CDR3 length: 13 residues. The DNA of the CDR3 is TGTGCCAGCAGCGCAGGTGTTGTGAATGGCTACACCTTC. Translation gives CASSAGVVNGYTF.

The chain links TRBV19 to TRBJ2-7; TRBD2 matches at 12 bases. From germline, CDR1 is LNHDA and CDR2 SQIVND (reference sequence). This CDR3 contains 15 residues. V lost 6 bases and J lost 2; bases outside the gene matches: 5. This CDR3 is CASSSTSGSAYEQYF. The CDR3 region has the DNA TGTGCCAGTAGCTCGACTAGCGGGAGCGCCTACGAGCAGTACTTC.

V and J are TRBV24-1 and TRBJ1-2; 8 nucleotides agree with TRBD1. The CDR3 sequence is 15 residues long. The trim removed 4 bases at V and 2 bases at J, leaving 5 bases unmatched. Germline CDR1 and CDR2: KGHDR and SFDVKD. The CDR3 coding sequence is TGTGCCACCAGTGACGGACAGGGCGTCAACTATGGCTACACCTTC. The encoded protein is CATSDGQGVNYGYTF.

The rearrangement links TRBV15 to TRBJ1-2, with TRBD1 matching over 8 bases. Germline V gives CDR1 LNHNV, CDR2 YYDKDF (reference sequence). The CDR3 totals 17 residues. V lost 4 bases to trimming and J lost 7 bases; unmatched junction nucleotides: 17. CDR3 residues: CATSTPRNRGNVVGYTF. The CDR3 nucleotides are TGTGCCACCAGCACCCCCCGGAACAGGGGGAATGTGGTTGGCTACACCTTC.

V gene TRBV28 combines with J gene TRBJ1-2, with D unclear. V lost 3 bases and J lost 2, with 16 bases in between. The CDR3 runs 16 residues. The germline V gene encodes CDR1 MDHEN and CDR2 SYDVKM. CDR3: CASSFLPADPNYGYTF. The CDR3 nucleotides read TGTGCCAGCAGTTTTCTACCAGCCGATCCCAACTATGGCTACACCTTC.

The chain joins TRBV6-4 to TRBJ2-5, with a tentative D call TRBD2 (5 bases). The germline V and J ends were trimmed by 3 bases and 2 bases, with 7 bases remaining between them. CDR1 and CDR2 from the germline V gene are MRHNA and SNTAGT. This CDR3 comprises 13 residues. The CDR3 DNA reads TGTGCCAGCAGTGAGAGGGATCAAGAGACCCAGTACTTC. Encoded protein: CASSERDQETQYF.

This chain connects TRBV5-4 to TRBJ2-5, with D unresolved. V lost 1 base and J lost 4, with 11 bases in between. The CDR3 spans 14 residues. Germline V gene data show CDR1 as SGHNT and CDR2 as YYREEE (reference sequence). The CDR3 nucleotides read TGTGCCAGCAGCTTGCCTTTGATCCGAGAGACCCAGTACTTC. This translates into CASSLPLIRETQYF. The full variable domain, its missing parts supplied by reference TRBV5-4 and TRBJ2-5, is ETGVTQSPTHLIKTRGQQVTLRCSSQSGHNTVSWYQQALGQGPQFIFQYYREEENGRGNFPPRFSGLQFPNYSSELNVNALELDDSALYLCASSLPLIRETQYFGPGTRLLVL.

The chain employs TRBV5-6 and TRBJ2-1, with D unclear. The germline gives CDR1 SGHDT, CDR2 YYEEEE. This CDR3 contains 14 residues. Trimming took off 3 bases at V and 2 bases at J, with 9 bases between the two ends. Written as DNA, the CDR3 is TGTGCCAGCAGCTCCCCGACTGCCTACAATGAGCAGTTCTTC. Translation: CASSSPTAYNEQFF. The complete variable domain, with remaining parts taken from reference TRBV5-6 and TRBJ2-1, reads DAGVTQSPTHLIKTRGQQVTLRCSPKSGHDTVSWYQQALGQGPQFIFQYYEEEERQRGNFPDRFSGHQFPNYSSELNVNALLLGDSALYLCASSSPTAYNEQFFGPGTRLTVL.

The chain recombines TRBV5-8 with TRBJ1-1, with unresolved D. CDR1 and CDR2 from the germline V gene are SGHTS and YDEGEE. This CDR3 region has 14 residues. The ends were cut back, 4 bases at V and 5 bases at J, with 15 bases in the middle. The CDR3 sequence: CASSLRQYGTEAFF. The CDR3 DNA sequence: TGTGCCAGCAGCCTAAGGCAGTACGGAACTGAAGCTTTCTTT.